These 25 T cell receptor beta chains originate from one sample sequenced in a study of blood T cell repertoires in COVID-19. Only in-frame clones appear in the TCRdb table, and some are missing; sequencing was by immunoSEQ multiplex PCR. Among about 80,000 clones listed, roughly 76% were seen once. The sample was peripheral blood. The receptors here all came from a man between 70 and 80 years old with active or convalescent COVID-19.

The gene calls are TRBV2 and TRBJ2-7, with D perhaps matching TRBD1 (6 bases). V dropped 1 base and J dropped 2 bases, with 12 bases sitting between them. Germline loops: CDR1 SNHLY, CDR2 FYNNEI. This CDR3 contains 15 residues. CDR3 sequence: CASSEGGQRTYEQYF. As DNA, the CDR3 is TGTGCCAGCAGTGAAGGAGGACAGAGGACCTACGAGCAGTACTTC.

This clone was seen a single time. The chain joins TRBV2 to TRBJ1-5, with D hard to call. V lost 3 bases to trimming and J lost 3 bases, with 12 bases between them. Germline V CDR1 and CDR2: SNHLY, FYNNEI. The CDR3 consists of 15 residues. CDR3 sequence: CASSDTEMDNQPQHF. The CDR3 DNA reads TGTGCCAGCAGTGATACAGAGATGGACAATCAGCCCCAGCATTTT.

This rearrangement joins TRBV30 to TRBJ1-4, with no clear D. Germline V gene lookup returns CDR1 GTSNPN and CDR2 SVGIG (reference sequence). The CDR3 is made up of 14 amino acids. V was cut by 4 bases and J by 7 bases, with 16 bases left in between. The CDR3 reads CAWNLKRFGEKLFF. The CDR3 DNA reads as TGTGCCTGGAATTTAAAGAGGTTTGGTGAAAAACTGTTTTTT.

V is TRBV5-8 and J is TRBJ1-4, with 8 bases identical to TRBD1. Germline V gene lookup returns CDR1 SGHTS and CDR2 YDEGEE. The V segment lost 4 bases and the J segment 7 bases; nucleotides outside the gene matches: 18. This CDR3 has 18 amino acids. CDR3 loop: CASSPGQGTLRLSEKLFF. In DNA form, the CDR3 reads TGTGCCAGCAGCCCTGGACAGGGCACGCTTCGATTGAGTGAAAAACTGTTTTTT. Based on the CDR3 plus reference TRBV5-8 and TRBJ1-4, the full variable domain is EAGVTQSPTHLIKTRGQQATLRCSPISGHTSVYWYQQALGLGLQFLLWYDEGEERNRGNFPPRFSGRQFPNYSSELNVNALELEDSALYLCASSPGQGTLRLSEKLFFGSGTQLSVL.

The chain couples TRBV2 to TRBJ2-5, with a weak D call TRBD2 (5 bases). Germline assignment: CDR1 SNHLY and CDR2 FYNNEI. The CDR3 sequence is 13 residues long. The ends were cut back, 6 bases at V and 1 base at J, with 9 bases in the middle. The CDR3 spells CASSQRIQETQYF. The CDR3 bases are TGTGCCAGCAGCCAGCGGATCCAAGAGACCCAGTACTTC.

The V gene is TRBV2, the J gene TRBJ1-4; TRBD1 aligns across 8 bases. The length of the CDR3 is 13 residues. CDR1 is SNHLY and CDR2 is FYNNEI in the germline V gene. After removal of 7 bases from V and 6 bases from J, the junction contained 4 bases not matched to a gene. The CDR3: CASTGTGDEKLFF. The CDR3 DNA reads as TGTGCCAGCACCGGGACAGGTGATGAAAAACTGTTTTTT.

The rearrangement joins TRBV3-1 (or the pseudogene TRBV3-2) to TRBJ2-1, with 13 bases aligning to TRBD2. The J segment lost 7 bases and the V segment lost 1 base, leaving 4 bases of the junction unmatched. The germline V gene encodes CDR1 LGHDT and CDR2 YNNKEL (reference sequence). The CDR3 totals 16 residues. The CDR3 DNA is TGTGCCAGCAGCCAAGTACTAGCGGGGGGGAGTAATGAGCAGTTCTTC. This codes for CASSQVLAGGSNEQFF.

The CDR3 DNA reads TGCATTTATCTTAATGACTATGGCTACACCTTC. Protein product: CIYLNDYGYTF. The chain has TRBV20-1 and TRBJ1-2; D unclear. Germline V gene lookup returns CDR1 DFQATT and CDR2 SNEGSKA (reference sequence). This CDR3 has 11 residues.

The chain joins TRBV6-5 to TRBJ2-7; the D gene is possibly TRBD2 (5 bases). Trimming took 8 bases from V and 2 from J, leaving 16 bases between them. The CDR3 is 14 residues long. CDR1 MNHEY and CDR2 SVGAGI come from the germline V gene. The CDR3 here is CASDEGLPPYEQYF. CDR3 DNA sequence: TGTGCCAGCGACGAGGGTTTGCCCCCCTACGAGCAGTACTTC.

The chain employs TRBV5-1 and TRBJ2-5; D perhaps matches TRBD2 (7 bases). Looked up from germline, CDR1 is SGHRS and CDR2 is YFSETQ. The CDR3 loop spans 14 amino acids. V was clipped by 4 bases and J by 2 bases, with 12 bases between them. In DNA form, the CDR3 reads TGCGCCAGCAGCCAACAGGGAGGGCAAGAGACCCAGTACTTC. This encodes CASSQQGGQETQYF.

The chain has TRBV19 and TRBJ1-5; perhaps TRBD1 as D (6 bases). The CDR3 has 17 residues. V dropped 5 bases and J dropped 3 bases, with 20 bases sitting between them. In germline, CDR1 is LNHDA, CDR2 SQIVND (reference sequence). CDR3 in DNA: TGTGCCAGTAGTGTACCGGGACAACGAAACATCAATCAGCCCCAGCATTTT. This sequence encodes CASSVPGQRNINQPQHF.

The chain links TRBV4-1 to TRBJ1-4, with 12 bases identical to TRBD1. Germline CDR1 is MGHRA and CDR2 is YSYEKL. This CDR3 is 17 amino acids long. V gave up 3 bases and J gave up 7 bases; unmatched junction bases: 9. The CDR3 coding sequence is TGCGCCAGCAGCCATAGGCGGGACAGGGGGCGTTTTGAAAAACTGTTTTTT. This gives the protein CASSHRRDRGRFEKLFF.

This clone was recorded once. The sample contains more than one DNA sequence encoding this CDR3. The chain employs TRBV2 and TRBJ1-6; D possibly corresponds to TRBD1 (6 bases). This CDR3 is built from 14 residues. Germline V gene lookup returns CDR1 SNHLY and CDR2 FYNNEI. The V gene lost 4 bases and the J gene lost 7 bases, with 11 bases spanning the gap. The CDR3 DNA follows: TGTGCCAGCAGTGCACCAGGGGCCAATTCACCCCTCCACTTT. Its translation is CASSAPGANSPLHF.

V gene TRBV2 combines with J gene TRBJ2-3; 7 positions match TRBD1. V gave up 10 bases and J gave up 6 bases; unmatched junction bases: 13. The V gene's germline CDR1 is SNHLY and CDR2 FYNNEI. The CDR3 contains 14 residues. CDR3 amino acids: CATSLLKGADTQYF. DNA of the CDR3: TGTGCCACCTCTCTCCTTAAGGGGGCGGATACGCAGTATTTT.

V gene TRBV19 combines with J gene TRBJ2-5, with D perhaps TRBD1 (6 bases). The CDR3 is 15 residues long. Germline V lookup: CDR1 LNHDA, CDR2 SQIVND (reference sequence). V was clipped by 5 bases and J by 1 base, with 14 bases between them. The CDR3 protein is CASSGLLDSQETQYF. As DNA, the CDR3 is TGTGCCAGTAGTGGTCTATTGGACAGCCAAGAGACCCAGTACTTC.

The chain is built from TRBV28 and TRBJ2-2, with D perhaps TRBD2 (5 bases). The germline V and J ends were trimmed by 8 bases and 5 bases, with 21 bases remaining between them. Per the germline V gene, CDR1 is MDHEN and CDR2 is SYDVKM. This CDR3 comprises 16 residues. The DNA of the CDR3 is TGTGCCAGCTTTGATCCGACTGGCCCGGGGACCGGGGAGCTGTTTTTT. This encodes CASFDPTGPGTGELFF.

This clone was picked up a small number of times. The V gene is TRBV30, the J gene TRBJ1-6; TRBD1 aligns across 10 bases. Germline V gene lookup returns CDR1 GTSNPN and CDR2 SVGIG (reference sequence). The CDR3 is 13 amino acids. Trimming removed 5 bases from V and 10 bases from J; junction bases left unmatched: 5. The CDR3 sequence is CAWGGQGESPLHF. In DNA form, the CDR3 reads TGTGCCTGGGGAGGACAGGGGGAATCACCCCTCCACTTT.

This clone was found a few times. The chain carries TRBV18 and TRBJ1-5; the D gene is possibly TRBD1 (5 bases). Per the germline V gene, CDR1 is KGHSH and CDR2 is LQKENI. The CDR3 runs to 13 residues. The V end lost 6 bases, the J end lost 8 bases, and 14 bases lay between the germline ends. This CDR3 is CASSSGHSEPQHF. The CDR3 DNA reads as TGTGCCAGCTCTTCCGGACACTCGGAGCCCCAGCATTTT.

The chain carries TRBV29-1 and TRBJ2-3; tentatively, D is TRBD2 (5 bases). The CDR3 contains 14 residues. V lost 5 bases to trimming and J lost 0 bases, with 12 bases between them. CDR1 and CDR2 (germline): SQVTM, ANQGSEA. CDR3 coding DNA: TGCAGCGTTAGGTCGGCGGGTAGCACAGATACGCAGTATTTT. This gives the protein CSVRSAGSTDTQYF.

V is TRBV28 and J is TRBJ2-2, with 9 bases identical to TRBD2. The trim removed 6 bases at V and 4 bases at J, leaving 6 bases unmatched. The V gene's germline CDR1 is MDHEN and CDR2 SYDVKM. This CDR3 has 15 residues. The CDR3 DNA is TGTGCCAGCAGCCTTAGCGGGGGCCGCACCGGGGAGCTGTTTTTT. Amino acids: CASSLSGGRTGELFF. The whole variable domain, filled in from reference TRBV28 and TRBJ2-2, reads DVKVTQSSRYLVKRTGEKVFLECVQDMDHENMFWYRQDPGLGLRLIYFSYDVKMKEKGDIPEGYSVSREKKERFSLILESASTNQTSMYLCASSLSGGRTGELFFGEGSRLTVL.

This clone showed up just once. The chain has TRBV28 and TRBJ2-1; no definite D call. From germline, CDR1 is MDHEN and CDR2 SYDVKM. The CDR3 loop spans 13 amino acids. V gave up 5 bases and J gave up 8 bases, with 13 bases separating them. CDR3 nucleotides: TGTGCCAGCAGTAACGTGATAGCCGATGAGCAGTTCTTC. Amino acids: CASSNVIADEQFF.

Remarks on this clone: The junction does not match germline at one end; this may be a read error. Other DNA sequences of this sample code for an identical CDR3. This sequence joins TRBV28 and TRBJ2-3, with 7 bases identical to TRBD1. The CDR3 is 14 amino acids. The germline V gene has CDR1 MDHEN and CDR2 SYDVKM. CDR3 in amino acids: CASSFSDREDTQYF. CDR3 bases: TGTGCCAGTAGTTTTAGCGACAGGGAAGATACGCAGTATTTT.

CDR3 sequence reads: CASSETTIATNEKLFF. The CDR3, as DNA: TGTGCCAGCAGCGAAACAACCATTGCAACTAATGAAAAACTGTTTTTT. The chain uses TRBV5-4 and TRBJ1-4; D gene ambiguous. V lost 4 bases to trimming and J lost 0 bases, with 13 bases between them. CDR3 length: 16 residues. Germline CDR1 reads SGHNT; CDR2 reads YYREEE (reference sequence).

This clone was seen more than once but under ten times. The chain carries TRBV7-9 and TRBJ2-1; D not resolved. V lost 5 bases to trimming and J lost 4 bases, with 15 bases between them. Germline V gives CDR1 SEHNR, CDR2 FQNEAQ (reference sequence). The CDR3 runs to 15 residues. In nucleotides, the CDR3 is TGTGCCAGCAGCCCCCCAGGCAGGTTATACAATGAGCAGTTCTTC. Translated, it gives CASSPPGRLYNEQFF.

V gene TRBV5-3 combines with J gene TRBJ1-2; the match to TRBD1 covers 8 bases. TRBV5-3 belongs to the ORF category, with a function that is uncertain. With V trimmed by 1 base and J by 4 bases, 15 bases remained unmatched. The CDR3 has 18 residues. As DNA, the CDR3 is TGTGCCAGAAGCTTGAAGGGGCGGCCAGGGGGCGTCTCCTATGGCTACACCTTC. Encoded protein: CARSLKGRPGGVSYGYTF.